This record concerns one TCR beta chain sequence. It lacks a known antigen. Per-base quality was not reported, and no clone a single base away is much larger than it. These data come from a study of cytomegalovirus exposure and HLA in healthy donors (dated by TCRdb to 2016 to 2017). Some background on the complete study: According to an earlier analysis of 550 to 750 of the donors, about 190 million T cells yielded over 100 million unique TCR beta sequences and around 280 Gb of sequence data. Of the roughly 400 genotyped donors, 65% to 90% fell in the genetic ancestry cluster associated with self-reported Caucasian donors. The number of typed donors differed by locus: about 620-630 for A, B, C, DRB1 and DQB1; approximately 530 for DQA1; some 590 for DPA1; and around 470 for DPB1. All discovery cohort repertoires had been generated on a single sequencing platform. In the later analysis, no new phenotypic data were used to find candidate immune exposures; instead, reliance was placed on TCR beta sequences and their occurrence across donors. The study was designed to test whether signatures of past pathogen exposure could be identified by cataloging public T cell receptors. In a later analysis, previously published TCR beta repertoires from about 640 donors were re-analyzed and high-resolution HLA genotyping was added so that TCR occurrence patterns could be studied. An early release covering over 500 HLA-typed donors comprised 300 to 350 gigabases of sequencing data and around 80 million unique TCR sequences. HLA typing covered class I and class II loci at four-digit resolution. Several DR-DQ haplotypes were treated as single units for association and clustering because of strong linkage in the cohort. To predict cytomegalovirus infection status, the study brought together high-throughput TCR immunosequencing, statistical association of individual TCRs with disease status, and machine learning. Using immunosequencing, the study profiled T cell repertoires from 500 to 800 subjects and related those repertoires to cytomegalovirus serostatus. Besides the first cohort of more than 650 subjects, a separate validation cohort made up of over 95 different subjects was used. Donor age, sex, ethnicity and CMV serostatus were collected together with the repertoire data. In a later genetic analysis, genome-wide SNP genotypes for about 65% of the roughly 700 donors were used, and that subset was treated as a discovery cohort. An earlier analysis of 587 of the donors used high-throughput TCR beta sequencing to judge whether each TCR beta V gene segment behaved as functional or pseudogenic. On average, around 200,000 unique TCR beta nucleotide sequences were sequenced per donor among some 430 genotyped donors of the cohort, with 15% to 20% of those sequences being non-productive.

The cohort was made up of hundreds of healthy bone marrow donors. At the time of sampling, all cohort members were nominally healthy, though unrecorded immune exposures were likely present. The donor tested CMV seronegative and was one of the 352 seronegative cohort members. Each donor provided a peripheral blood sample, and peripheral blood mononuclear cells were used for TCR beta sequencing. The Qiagen DNeasy Blood Extraction Kit was used to extract genomic DNA from the blood cell samples. Here is what the overall study found, with its caveats: It was suggested by the authors that the approach could potentially be generalized to other disease states and immunological phenotypes. A group of highly shared sequence variants was considered likely to be a technical artifact of the sequencing pipeline. In both the original and validation cohorts, the classifier was reported to diagnose cytomegalovirus status with high specificity and sensitivity. Because HLA typing was missing for some donors at each locus, association tests included only the typed subset. In vitro tests confirmed that a few of the cytomegalovirus-associated TCR beta chains recognize cytomegalovirus antigens. When HLA alleles, especially DR and DQ, strongly co-occurred, attributing TCR associations to individual alleles was difficult. Roughly uniform sequencing depth across donors was assumed in presence/absence analyses, although this assumption may not hold. A later analysis found that TCR association rates varied across HLA loci, with DRB1 alleles showing the most associated TCRs and HLA-C alleles the fewest. A further reported finding was that TCR beta sequences accurately predicted the HLA-A and HLA-B alleles for most subjects in the first cohort. According to a later genetic analysis, donors in an Asian-associated ancestry cluster had fewer N-insertions in productive TCRs than the approximately 700-donor mean. In a later analysis, HLA-associated TCR beta chains were found to be more clonally expanded and to have lower generation probabilities than equally common non-associated chains. Linkage disequilibrium might explain the correlated functional status among segregating V segments, but an unknown experimental factor could not be ruled out. The earlier analysis of approximately 540 of the donors excluded fewer than 20 rarely observed V segments, including chromosome 9 orphons, because counts were too low. A total of roughly 160 TCR beta chains were listed by the study as associated with cytomegalovirus. Most CMV-associated TCR beta chains appeared to be HLA-restricted in a later analysis, and the HLA associations seemed to be driven largely by CMV exposure. An earlier analysis of some 560 of the donors showed that most TCR beta V segments appeared in productive rearrangements either about 90% or about 30% of the time, which broadly matched IMGT annotations. In a later analysis, several top co-occurrence clusters were reported to appear linked to parvovirus B19, influenza, CMV and Epstein-Barr virus. The only immune exposure information available for the cohort was CMV serostatus. Most TCR sequences were seen in very few donors, while some public TCRs were found in many individuals. In a later analysis, some 17,000 TCR beta sequences were associated with specific HLA alleles at a false discovery rate of 0.05. The cohort was sequenced for TCR beta chains only, and without alpha or paired-chain data the features that could be detected were limited. An association between a missense DCLRE1C variant and V-gene and J-gene trimming of TCR beta chains was found in a later genetic analysis and replicated in an independent cohort.

Library preparation used the immunoSEQ multiplex PCR assay. For the multiplex PCR, a mixture combining 60 forward primers for TCR Vbeta segments and 13 reverse primers for TCR Jbeta segments was used. Amplification of the CDR3 region of rearranged TCR beta genes was performed with a multiplex PCR assay on genomic DNA. The Illumina HiSeq System was used to sequence the amplified TCR beta libraries as 87-base-pair reads. Processing in the source paper ran as follows. In a later analysis, tens of millions of unique TCR beta chains were counted across the roughly 670 repertoires, and around 10 million of these chains were shared by at least two donors. To remove PCR and sequencing errors, raw reads were error-corrected and collapsed into unique sequences using a nearest-neighbor algorithm that merged closely related sequences. To assign V, D and J gene segments, CDR3 sequences were aligned to IMGT reference sequences. For a sequence to be retained, at least a six-nucleotide match to both a V gene segment and a J gene segment was required. A rearrangement counted as productive if the CDR3 had no stop codons and remained in frame with V and J, and every other rearrangement counted as non-productive. Following IMGT convention, CDR3 was defined as the stretch from the second conserved V-encoded cysteine up to the conserved J-encoded phenylalanine. The earlier analysis of 587 of the donors excluded any sequence lacking an unambiguous match to a single V gene segment. In an earlier analysis of approximately 560 of the donors, a V segment was called functional when productive rearrangements were above 56.7%, and segregating when the standard deviation between donors exceeded 5%. A statistical classification framework was built to diagnose cytomegalovirus status from the catalog of TCR beta chain sequences. In a later analysis, V and J genes were assigned by comparing TCR nucleotide sequences against IMGT/GENE-DB human TR gene sequences. The TCRdist pipeline was used in a later analysis to assign CDR3 sequences and most-parsimonious VDJ recombination scenarios. In a later analysis, each TCR beta chain was defined by its CDR3 amino acid sequence together with its V-gene family, and reads lacking a unique V-gene family were excluded. As a way to deal with suspected cross-contamination and a sequencing artifact, a later analysis dropped hundreds of nucleotide sequences that were highly shared and had low generation probability. In a later analysis, a clonal expansion index was calculated for each public chain from normalized within-repertoire ranks of inferred template counts. In a later analysis, generation probabilities were computed using a VDJ recombination model fitted to out-of-frame rearrangements, and the results were checked against IGoR. In a later analysis, TCR-TCR, TCR-HLA and TCR-CMV co-occurrence was scored with hypergeometric tests, and a repertoire-size bias correction was applied to TCR pairs. To estimate false discovery rates, a later analysis permuted the HLA or CMV assignments 20 times. In a later analysis, co-occurring TCRs were grouped using DBSCAN, with TCRdist sequence similarity added in when clustering inside HLA-allele-positive subsets. For co-occurrence clustering, repertoires with fewer than 30,000 or more than 120,000 public chains were excluded, along with a handful of repertoires with anomalous nucleotide sharing. TCRdb retrieved this table from immuneACCESS and kept in-frame rearrangements only. Not all clones are present; in checked studies, unresolved V genes account for under half, and no reason is known for the remainder. That table furnishes V, J and clone size, whereas the DNA furnished D and trimming. The sample table lists just over 200,000 clones, 79% of them with a count of one. The ten largest make up around 1.7% of the sample.

The receptor was derived from a man aged 50-60 years in good health and CMV-seronegative. Sequencing used PBMCs.

The sequence in DNA is TGTGCCAGCAGTCCTGCTTTAGCGGGAGTATATGAGCAGTTCTTC. Translation gives CASSPALAGVYEQFF. The chain joins TRBV28 to TRBJ2-1; TRBD2 matches 9 bases in the middle. Germline trimming: 5 bases from V, 8 bases from J; junction bases outside gene matches: 10. The cysteine opens and the phenylalanine closes a CDR3 of 15 amino acids. CDR3 DNA only is kept here, 45 bases in frame from base 1. As encoded in the germline V gene, CDR1 is MDHEN while CDR2 is SYDVKM.